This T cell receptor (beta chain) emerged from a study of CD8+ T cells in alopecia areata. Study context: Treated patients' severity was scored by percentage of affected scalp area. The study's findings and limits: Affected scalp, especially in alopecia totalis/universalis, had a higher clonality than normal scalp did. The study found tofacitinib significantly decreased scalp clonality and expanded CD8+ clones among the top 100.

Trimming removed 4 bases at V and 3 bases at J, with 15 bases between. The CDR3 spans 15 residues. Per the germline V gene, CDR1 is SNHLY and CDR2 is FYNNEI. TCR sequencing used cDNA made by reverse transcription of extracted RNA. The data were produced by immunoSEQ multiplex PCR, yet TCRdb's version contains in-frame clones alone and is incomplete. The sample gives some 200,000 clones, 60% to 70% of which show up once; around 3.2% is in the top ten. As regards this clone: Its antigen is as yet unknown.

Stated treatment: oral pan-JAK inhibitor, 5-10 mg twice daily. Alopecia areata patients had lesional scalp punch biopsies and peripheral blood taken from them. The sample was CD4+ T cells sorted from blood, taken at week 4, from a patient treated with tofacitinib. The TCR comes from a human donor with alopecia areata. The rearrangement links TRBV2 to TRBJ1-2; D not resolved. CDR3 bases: TGTGCCAGCAGTGCCCAGCAGTATGGTGACTATGGCTACACCTTC. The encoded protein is CASSAQQYGDYGYTF.